A single sample gave rise to the 9 T cell receptor beta chains below, sequenced in a study of human T cells and chemical hapten exposure. MiXCR, applied by TCRdb to the RACE reads, yields one record per CDR3 protein. The repertoire includes about 39,000 distinct CDR3 sequences, roughly 12% of them detected once, and 4.5% to 7% sits in the top ten. Time point: pre-sensitization, week 0. The treatment was: therapeutic diphenylcyclopropenone sensitization with weekly scalp DPC. The starting material was whole blood, obtained in connection with sensitization to the hapten diphenylcyclopropenone (DPC). The receptors derive from a woman in her twenties or thirties with alopecia areata. Some clones in this sample may be carry-over from other donors' samples.

The CDR3, as DNA: TGTGCCAGCAGGTCGGGACTAGCGTATACTAGGGAGACCCAGTACTTC. This encodes CASRSGLAYTRETQYF. The chain joins TRBV6-5 to TRBJ2-5, with 10 nucleotides matching TRBD2. CDR3 size: 16 residues. The ends lost 6 bases at V and 5 bases at J; junction bases unmatched: 12. Germline loops: CDR1 MNHEY, CDR2 SVGAGI.

This clonotype was seen a handful of times. J is TRBJ2-5 and V is TRBV28, with a weak D call TRBD2 (5 bases). The V end was cut by 2 bases, the J end by 1 base, with 11 bases between. From germline, CDR1 is MDHEN and CDR2 SYDVKM. The CDR3 spans 15 residues. The CDR3 protein is CASSLLAGVQETQYF. CDR3 DNA: TGTGCCAGCAGTTTACTGGCGGGTGTCCAAGAGACCCAGTACTTC.

This clonotype was detected ten times or more. This chain uses TRBV18 with TRBJ1-5; TRBD1 agrees at 9 bases. The V segment lost 4 bases and the J segment 10 bases; nucleotides outside the gene matches: 8. CDR1 is KGHSH, CDR2 LQKENI, per germline. The CDR3 is 14 residues long. CDR3 DNA: TGTGCCAGCTCACAGGACAGGGGATATGGTCCCCAGCATTTT. Encoded protein: CASSQDRGYGPQHF.

This clonotype was detected ten times or more. The chain couples TRBV6-2 or TRBV6-3 to TRBJ2-7, with 10 bases that match TRBD1. This CDR3 spans 13 amino acids. V was clipped by 6 bases and J by 8 bases; unmatched bases: 7. CDR1 and CDR2 (germline): MNHEY, SVGEGT. CDR3 protein: CASRPGQGYKQYF. CDR3 bases: TGTGCCAGCAGACCGGGACAGGGGTACAAGCAGTACTTC.

This clonotype was found many times. This chain connects TRBV7-2 to TRBJ1-5; D gene ambiguous. Per the germline V gene, CDR1 is SGHTA and CDR2 is FQGNSA. With 1 base removed from V and 3 bases from J, the gap between germline ends came to 10 bases. The CDR3 totals 15 residues. CDR3 protein: CASSLDRSVNQPQHF. As DNA, the CDR3 is TGTGCCAGCAGCTTAGACAGATCGGTCAATCAGCCCCAGCATTTT.

This clonotype was recorded at least ten times. The chain has TRBV5-1 and TRBJ1-6, with D maybe TRBD1 (5 bases). V shed 3 bases and J shed 9 bases, with 13 bases lying between them. The germline CDR1 and CDR2 sequences are SGHRS and YFSETQ. The CDR3 totals 14 residues. CDR3 coding DNA: TGCGCCAGCAGCTCCAGGGAGATGGGTTCACCCCTCCACTTT. Encoded protein: CASSSREMGSPLHF. The variable domain in full, completed from reference TRBV5-1 and TRBJ1-6, reads KAGVTQTPRYLIKTRGQQVTLSCSPISGHRSVSWYQQTPGQGLQFLFEYFSETQRNKGNFPGRFSGRQFSNSRSEMNVSTLELGDSALYLCASSSREMGSPLHFGNGTRLTVT.

This chain joins TRBV29-1 and TRBJ2-2; the D gene is possibly TRBD2 (6 bases). Germline CDR1 is SQVTM and CDR2 is ANQGSEA. There are 16 residues in the CDR3. V was trimmed by 0 bases and J by 3 bases, leaving 14 bases between them. CDR3 region: CSVEDLGTGDTGELFF. The CDR3 DNA sequence: TGCAGCGTTGAAGATCTGGGGACTGGGGACACCGGGGAGCTGTTTTTT.

This clonotype was counted ten times or more. The genes are TRBV7-2 and TRBJ2-3; D call uncertain. The CDR3 sequence is 12 residues long. The V gene lost 1 base and the J gene lost 7 bases, with 6 bases spanning the gap. The germline V gene encodes CDR1 SGHTA and CDR2 FQGNSA. The CDR3 nucleotides are TGTGCCAGCAGCTTAGGGTTAAATACGCAGTATTTT. Protein sequence: CASSLGLNTQYF.

Only a few counts were recorded for this clonotype. The rearrangement uses TRBV2 and TRBJ1-5; weak D call: TRBD1 (5 bases). V was shortened by 4 bases and J by 2 bases, with 6 bases between the two germline ends. Germline V gives CDR1 SNHLY, CDR2 FYNNEI. This CDR3 contains 13 residues. The chain's CDR3 is CASSGQRNQPQHF. In DNA form, the CDR3 reads TGTGCCAGCAGTGGACAGCGCAATCAGCCCCAGCATTTT.